The 15 T cell receptor beta chains listed next were all sequenced from one sample in a study of cytomegalovirus exposure and HLA in healthy donors. The PCR ran on 60 Vbeta and 13 Jbeta primers. Some clones are missing from TCRdb's copy, which holds only in-frame ones; the method was immunoSEQ multiplex PCR. This table has some 110,000 clones, approximately 75% appearing once. The sample was PBMCs. All receptors derive from a man in his fifties in good health and CMV-seropositive.

This sequence joins TRBV7-9 and TRBJ1-5, with 7 bases matching TRBD1. Per the germline V gene, CDR1 is SEHNR and CDR2 is FQNEAQ (reference sequence). V lost 5 bases, J lost 0 bases, and 4 bases stayed unmatched. CDR3 length: 15 amino acids. The CDR3 region is CASSITGVSNQPQHF. CDR3 DNA sequence: TGTGCCAGCAGCATTACAGGGGTTAGCAATCAGCCCCAGCATTTT.

The V gene is TRBV30, the J gene TRBJ1-4, with 8 nucleotides matching TRBD1. Trimming cost V 3 bases and J 7 bases; bases outside gene matches: 7. The CDR3 extends over 14 amino acids. Germline CDR1 is GTSNPN and CDR2 is SVGIG (reference sequence). CDR3 protein: CAWSSTGGFEKLFF. The CDR3 coding sequence is TGTGCCTGGAGCTCTACAGGGGGATTTGAAAAACTGTTTTTT.

V and J are TRBV9 and TRBJ2-2; a weak D match, TRBD2 (6 bases). There are 16 residues in the CDR3. Trimming pared 0 bases from V and 3 bases from J, leaving 12 bases between. Germline CDR1 is SGDLS and CDR2 is YYNGEE. The CDR3 reads CASSVGGAPHTGELFF. The CDR3, as DNA: TGTGCCAGCAGCGTAGGCGGGGCGCCCCACACCGGGGAGCTGTTTTTT.

The chain has TRBV4-2 and TRBJ1-1; no reliable D call. Trimming removed 1 base from V and 8 bases from J, with 8 bases in between. Germline-derived CDR1 and CDR2 are LGHNA and YNFKEQ. The CDR3 has 12 amino acids. In nucleotides, the CDR3 is TGTGCCAGCAGCCAAGGAGCCCTCGAAGCTTTCTTT. Its translation: CASSQGALEAFF.

The chain has TRBV6-5 and TRBJ2-5; 7 nucleotides align to TRBD1. The assigned J gene may be wrong: the sequence end matches TRBJ2-7 better. The CDR3 has 11 residues. Germline V gives CDR1 MNHEY, CDR2 SVGAGI. The CDR3 loop reads CASSQGVEQYF. Here the CDR3 DNA reads TGTGCCAGCAGTCAGGGGGTCGAGCAGTACTTC.

The chain carries TRBV10-3 and TRBJ2-7; 11 bases are shared with TRBD2. This CDR3 spans 14 amino acids. Germline V gives CDR1 ENHRY, CDR2 SYGVKD. V lost 1 base, J lost 7 bases, and 3 bases stayed unmatched. This CDR3 is CAISELAGGREQYF. The CDR3 DNA is TGTGCCATCAGTGAGTTAGCGGGGGGGCGGGAGCAGTACTTC.

The DNA of the CDR3 is TGTGCCATCAGCCCTAGCGGGGGACCTAACACCGGGGAGCTGTTTTTT. Protein: CAISPSGGPNTGELFF. The chain links TRBV10-3 to TRBJ2-2; 10 nucleotides align to TRBD2. The V gene's germline CDR1 is ENHRY and CDR2 SYGVKD. CDR3 length: 16 residues. J was trimmed by 2 bases and V by 6 bases; bases with no gene match: 6.

The chain uses TRBV10-2 and TRBJ1-6; no definite D call. V lost 1 base and J lost 7, with 5 bases in between. Looked up from germline, CDR1 is WSHSY and CDR2 is SAAADI. This CDR3 spans 13 amino acids. CDR3 sequence reads: CASSELANSPLHF. The CDR3 DNA follows: TGCGCCAGCAGTGAGTTAGCCAATTCACCCCTCCACTTT.

V is TRBV28 and J is TRBJ1-1; 9 nucleotides align to TRBD1. CDR3 size: 15 residues. J was trimmed by 8 bases and V by 2 bases; bases with no gene match: 9. Germline CDR1 reads MDHEN; CDR2 reads SYDVKM. This CDR3 reads CASSLVKGQGNEAFF. CDR3 nucleotide sequence: TGTGCCAGCAGTTTAGTCAAGGGACAGGGCAACGAAGCTTTCTTT.

The V call is TRBV19, the J call TRBJ1-1, with TRBD1 matching 8 bases. The CDR3 has 15 residues. J was trimmed by 4 bases and V by 3 bases; bases with no gene match: 7. Germline lookup yields CDR1 LNHDA and CDR2 SQIVND (reference sequence). The CDR3 here is CASSMTGAGSTEAFF. The CDR3 DNA is TGTGCCAGTAGTATGACAGGGGCAGGGAGCACTGAAGCTTTCTTT. The entire variable domain, with the rest obtained from reference TRBV19 and TRBJ1-1, is as follows: DGGITQSPKYLFRKEGQNVTLSCEQNLNHDAMYWYRQDPGQGLRLIYYSQIVNDFQKGDIAEGYSVSREKKESFPLTVTSAQKNPTAFYLCASSMTGAGSTEAFFGQGTRLTVV.

The CDR3 protein is CASSLSRNYGYTF. In DNA form, the CDR3 reads TGTGCCAGCAGCTTGTCCCGGAACTATGGCTACACCTTC. The chain joins TRBV5-4 to TRBJ1-2; D is undetermined. Trimming took 1 base from V and 2 from J, leaving 6 bases between them. This CDR3 region has 13 residues. CDR1 and CDR2 (germline): SGHNT, YYREEE (reference sequence). The whole variable domain, remainder taken from reference TRBV5-4 and TRBJ1-2, is ETGVTQSPTHLIKTRGQQVTLRCSSQSGHNTVSWYQQALGQGPQFIFQYYREEENGRGNFPPRFSGLQFPNYSSELNVNALELDDSALYLCASSLSRNYGYTFGSGTRLTVV.

The chain is built from TRBV30 and TRBJ2-7; no firm D call. The CDR3 covers 14 residues. In germline, CDR1 is GTSNPN, CDR2 SVGIG (reference sequence). DNA for the CDR3: TGTGCTTCAACACGACAAGGATCCCGTTACGAGCAGTACTTC. Amino acid sequence: CASTRQGSRYEQYF.

This chain links TRBV7-7 with TRBJ2-5; 8 bases align to TRBD1. The germline V gene encodes CDR1 SSHAT and CDR2 FNYEAQ (reference sequence). The CDR3 has 14 residues. With 3 bases clipped from V and 1 base from J, the junction kept 1 base outside the gene matches. The CDR3 loop is CASSFGTGQETQYF. The CDR3, as DNA: TGTGCCAGCAGCTTCGGGACAGGCCAAGAGACCCAGTACTTC.

J is TRBJ1-1 and V is TRBV5-1; no clear D. This CDR3 is built from 13 residues. Germline V CDR1 and CDR2: SGHRS, YFSETQ. Trimming removed 0 bases at V and 1 base at J, with 4 bases between. The chain's CDR3 is CASSLGPNTEAFF. In nucleotides, the CDR3 is TGCGCCAGCAGCTTGGGGCCGAACACTGAAGCTTTCTTT.

The chain uses TRBV14 and TRBJ1-1; 7 bases are shared with TRBD1. The V segment lost 4 bases and the J segment 0 bases; nucleotides outside the gene matches: 5. Germline loops: CDR1 SGHDN, CDR2 FVKESK. The CDR3 contains 15 residues. The DNA for the CDR3 is TGTGCCAGCAGCCGGGGACAGATCATGAACACTGAAGCTTTCTTT. Protein product: CASSRGQIMNTEAFF.